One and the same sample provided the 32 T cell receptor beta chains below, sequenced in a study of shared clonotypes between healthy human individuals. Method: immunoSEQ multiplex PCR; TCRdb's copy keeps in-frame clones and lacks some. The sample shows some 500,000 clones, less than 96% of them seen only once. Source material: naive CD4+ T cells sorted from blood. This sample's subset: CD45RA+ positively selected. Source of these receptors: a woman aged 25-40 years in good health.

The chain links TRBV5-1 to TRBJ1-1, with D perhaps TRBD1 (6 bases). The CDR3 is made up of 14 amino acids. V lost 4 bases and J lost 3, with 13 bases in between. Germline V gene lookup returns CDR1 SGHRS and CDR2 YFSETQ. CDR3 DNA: TGCGCCAGCAGCCAGACAGGCCTACACACTGAAGCTTTCTTT. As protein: CASSQTGLHTEAFF.

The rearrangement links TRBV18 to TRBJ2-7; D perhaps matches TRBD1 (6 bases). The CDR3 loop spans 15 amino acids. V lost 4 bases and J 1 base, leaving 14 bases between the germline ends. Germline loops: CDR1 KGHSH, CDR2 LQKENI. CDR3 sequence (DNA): TGTGCCAGCTCACTGGGGGCAGGGGAATCCTACGAGCAGTACTTC. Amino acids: CASSLGAGESYEQYF.

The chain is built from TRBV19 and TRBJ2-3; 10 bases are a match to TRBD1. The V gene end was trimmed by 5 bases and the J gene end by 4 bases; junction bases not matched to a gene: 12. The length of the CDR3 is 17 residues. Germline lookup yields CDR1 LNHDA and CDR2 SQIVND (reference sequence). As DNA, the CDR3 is TGTGCCAGTAGTCCCGTGGGACAGGGGCTTTTTTCAGATACGCAGTATTTT. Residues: CASSPVGQGLFSDTQYF.

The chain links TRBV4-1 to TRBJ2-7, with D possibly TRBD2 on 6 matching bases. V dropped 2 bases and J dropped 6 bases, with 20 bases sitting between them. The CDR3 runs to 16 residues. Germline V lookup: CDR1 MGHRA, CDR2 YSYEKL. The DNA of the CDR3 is TGCGCCAGCAGCCAAAGGGCTACGGGAGTCCCCGGCGAGCAGTACTTC. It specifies CASSQRATGVPGEQYF.

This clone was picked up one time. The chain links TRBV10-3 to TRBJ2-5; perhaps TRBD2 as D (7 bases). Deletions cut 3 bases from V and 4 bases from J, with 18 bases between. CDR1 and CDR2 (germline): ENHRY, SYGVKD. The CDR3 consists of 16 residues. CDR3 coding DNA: TGTGCCATCAGTGACCCAACGGGGGGCGGGGGAGAGACCCAGTACTTC. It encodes CAISDPTGGGGETQYF.

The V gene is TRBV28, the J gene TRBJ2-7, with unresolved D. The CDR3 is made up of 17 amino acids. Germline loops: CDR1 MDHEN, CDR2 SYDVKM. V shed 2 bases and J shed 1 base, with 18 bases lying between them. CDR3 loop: CASSLTLWEEASYEQYF. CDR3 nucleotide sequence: TGTGCCAGCAGTTTAACCCTCTGGGAAGAGGCGTCCTACGAGCAGTACTTC.

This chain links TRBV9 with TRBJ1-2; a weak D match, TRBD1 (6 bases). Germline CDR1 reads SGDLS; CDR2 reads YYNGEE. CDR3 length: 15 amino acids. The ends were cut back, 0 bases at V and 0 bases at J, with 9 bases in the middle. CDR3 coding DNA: TGTGCCAGCAGCGTAGGGGACATCGCTAACTATGGCTACACCTTC. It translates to CASSVGDIANYGYTF.

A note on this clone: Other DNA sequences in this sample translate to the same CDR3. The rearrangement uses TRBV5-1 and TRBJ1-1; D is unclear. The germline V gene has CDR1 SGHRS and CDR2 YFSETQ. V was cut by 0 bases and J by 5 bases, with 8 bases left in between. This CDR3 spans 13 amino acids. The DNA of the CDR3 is TGCGCCAGCAGCTTGGGAGGGTTTACTGAAGCTTTCTTT. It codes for CASSLGGFTEAFF.

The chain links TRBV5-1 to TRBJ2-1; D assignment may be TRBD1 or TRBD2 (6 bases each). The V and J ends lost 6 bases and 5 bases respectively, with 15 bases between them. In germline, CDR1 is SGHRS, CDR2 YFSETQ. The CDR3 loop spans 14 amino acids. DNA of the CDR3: TGCGCCAGCATCCCTGGGCGGGACAACAATGAGCAGTTCTTC. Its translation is CASIPGRDNNEQFF.

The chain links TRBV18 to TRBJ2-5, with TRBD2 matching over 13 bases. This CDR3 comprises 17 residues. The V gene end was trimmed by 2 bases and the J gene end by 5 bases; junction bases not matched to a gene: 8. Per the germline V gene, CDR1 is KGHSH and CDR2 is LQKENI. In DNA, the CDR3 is TGTGCCAGCTCACCAATGACTAGCGGGAGGCCCCACGAGACCCAGTACTTC. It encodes CASSPMTSGRPHETQYF. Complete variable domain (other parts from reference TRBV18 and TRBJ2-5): NAGVMQNPRHLVRRRGQEARLRCSPMKGHSHVYWYRQLPEEGLKFMVYLQKENIIDESGMPKERFSAEFPKEGPSILRIQQVVRGDSAAYFCASSPMTSGRPHETQYFGPGTRLLVL.

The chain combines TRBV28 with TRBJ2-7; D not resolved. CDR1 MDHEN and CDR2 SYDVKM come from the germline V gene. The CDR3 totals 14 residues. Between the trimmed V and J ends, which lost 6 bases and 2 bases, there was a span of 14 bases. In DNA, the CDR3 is TGTGCCAGCAGCTGGGCGACCATACCCTACGAGCAGTACTTC. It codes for CASSWATIPYEQYF.

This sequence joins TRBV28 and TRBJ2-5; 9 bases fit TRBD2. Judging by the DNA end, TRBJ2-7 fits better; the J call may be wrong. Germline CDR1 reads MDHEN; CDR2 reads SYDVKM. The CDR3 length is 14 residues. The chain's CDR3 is CASSTGTSYHEQYF. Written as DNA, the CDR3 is TGTGCCAGCAGTACAGGGACTAGCTACCACGAGCAGTACTTC.

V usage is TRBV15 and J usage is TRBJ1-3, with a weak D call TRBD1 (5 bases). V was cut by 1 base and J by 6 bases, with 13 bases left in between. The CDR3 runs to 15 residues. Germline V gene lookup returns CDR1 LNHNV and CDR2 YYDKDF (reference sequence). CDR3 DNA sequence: TGTGCCACCAGCAGAGCCCCAGGGTACGAAAACACCATATATTTT. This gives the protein CATSRAPGYENTIYF.

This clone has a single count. CDR3 protein: CASTGGQARTEAFF. CDR3 DNA: TGTGCCAGCACTGGCGGACAGGCGAGGACTGAAGCTTTCTTT. The chain is built from TRBV2 and TRBJ1-1; 7 bases align to TRBD1. V was pared by 7 bases and J by 5 bases, with 10 bases of the junction left unmatched. From germline, CDR1 is SNHLY and CDR2 FYNNEI. The CDR3 loop spans 14 amino acids.

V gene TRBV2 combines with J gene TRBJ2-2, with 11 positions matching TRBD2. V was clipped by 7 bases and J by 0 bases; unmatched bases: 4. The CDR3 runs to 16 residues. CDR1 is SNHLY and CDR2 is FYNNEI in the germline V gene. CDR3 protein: CASKLGLAANTGELFF. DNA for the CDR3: TGTGCCAGCAAGTTGGGACTAGCGGCGAACACCGGGGAGCTGTTTTTT.

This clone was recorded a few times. DNA for the CDR3: TGTGCCAGCAGCTTAGTAGTTAACACTGAAGCTTTCTTT. It is translated as CASSLVVNTEAFF. The rearrangement uses TRBV7-3 and TRBJ1-1, with no clear D. Germline CDR1 SGHTA, CDR2 FQGTGA. The CDR3 is 13 residues long. V was cut by 2 bases and J by 2 bases, with 6 bases left in between.

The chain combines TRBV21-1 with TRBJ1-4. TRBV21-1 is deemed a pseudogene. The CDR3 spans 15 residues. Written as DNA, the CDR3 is TGTGCCAGCAGCAAAGCTGAGGGGTTCCCTGAAAAACTGTTTTTT. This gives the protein CASSKAEGFPEKLFF.

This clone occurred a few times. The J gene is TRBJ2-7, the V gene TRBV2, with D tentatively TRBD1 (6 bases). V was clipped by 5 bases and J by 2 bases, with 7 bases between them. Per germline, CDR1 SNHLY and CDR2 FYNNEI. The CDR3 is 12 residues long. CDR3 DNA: TGTGCCAGCAGTCCAGGGGCCTACGAGCAGTACTTC. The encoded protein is CASSPGAYEQYF.

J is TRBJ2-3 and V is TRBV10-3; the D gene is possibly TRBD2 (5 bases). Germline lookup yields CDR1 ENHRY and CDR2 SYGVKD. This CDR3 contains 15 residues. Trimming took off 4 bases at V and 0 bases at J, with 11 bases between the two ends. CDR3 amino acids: CAISGSGLSTDTQYF. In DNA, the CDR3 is TGTGCCATCAGTGGGAGCGGCCTTAGCACAGATACGCAGTATTTT.

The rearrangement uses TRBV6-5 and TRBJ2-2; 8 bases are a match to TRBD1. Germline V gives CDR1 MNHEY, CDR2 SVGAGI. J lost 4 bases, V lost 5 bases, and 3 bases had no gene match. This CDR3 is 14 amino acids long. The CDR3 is CASSADRATGELFF. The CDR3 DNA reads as TGTGCCAGCAGTGCGGACAGGGCCACCGGGGAGCTGTTTTTT.

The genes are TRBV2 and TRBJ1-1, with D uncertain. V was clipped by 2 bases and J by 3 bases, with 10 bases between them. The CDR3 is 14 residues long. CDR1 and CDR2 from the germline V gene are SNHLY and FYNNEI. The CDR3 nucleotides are TGTGCCAGCAGTGAAAGGGAACAGTACACTGAAGCTTTCTTT. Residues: CASSEREQYTEAFF.

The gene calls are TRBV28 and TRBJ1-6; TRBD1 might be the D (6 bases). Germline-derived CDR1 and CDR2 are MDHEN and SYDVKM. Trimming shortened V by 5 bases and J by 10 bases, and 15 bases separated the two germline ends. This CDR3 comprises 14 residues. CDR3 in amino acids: CASSPWGPGSPLHF. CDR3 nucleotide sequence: TGTGCCAGCAGTCCCTGGGGGCCAGGGTCACCCCTCCACTTT.

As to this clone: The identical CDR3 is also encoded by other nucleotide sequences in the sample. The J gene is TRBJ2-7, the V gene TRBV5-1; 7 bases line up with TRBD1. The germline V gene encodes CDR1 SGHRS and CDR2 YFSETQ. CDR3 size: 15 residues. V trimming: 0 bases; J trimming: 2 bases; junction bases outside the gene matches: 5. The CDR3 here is CASSLGDRVPYEQYF. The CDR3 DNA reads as TGCGCCAGCAGCTTGGGCGACAGGGTCCCCTACGAGCAGTACTTC.

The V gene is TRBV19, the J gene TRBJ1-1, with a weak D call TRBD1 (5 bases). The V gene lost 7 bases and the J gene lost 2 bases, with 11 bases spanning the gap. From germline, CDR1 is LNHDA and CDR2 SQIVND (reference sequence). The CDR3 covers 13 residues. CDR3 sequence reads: CASTWGGNTEAFF. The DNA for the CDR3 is TGTGCCAGTACCTGGGGGGGAAACACTGAAGCTTTCTTT. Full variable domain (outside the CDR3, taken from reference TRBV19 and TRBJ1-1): DGGITQSPKYLFRKEGQNVTLSCEQNLNHDAMYWYRQDPGQGLRLIYYSQIVNDFQKGDIAEGYSVSREKKESFPLTVTSAQKNPTAFYLCASTWGGNTEAFFGQGTRLTVV.

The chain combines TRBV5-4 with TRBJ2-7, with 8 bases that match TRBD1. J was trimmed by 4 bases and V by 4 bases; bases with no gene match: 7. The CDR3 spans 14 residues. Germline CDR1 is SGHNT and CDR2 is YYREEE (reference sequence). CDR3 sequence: CASSVPGQAYEQYF. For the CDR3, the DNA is TGTGCCAGCAGCGTACCGGGACAGGCTTACGAGCAGTACTTC. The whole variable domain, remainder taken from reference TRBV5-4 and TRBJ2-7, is ETGVTQSPTHLIKTRGQQVTLRCSSQSGHNTVSWYQQALGQGPQFIFQYYREEENGRGNFPPRFSGLQFPNYSSELNVNALELDDSALYLCASSVPGQAYEQYFGPGTRLTVT.

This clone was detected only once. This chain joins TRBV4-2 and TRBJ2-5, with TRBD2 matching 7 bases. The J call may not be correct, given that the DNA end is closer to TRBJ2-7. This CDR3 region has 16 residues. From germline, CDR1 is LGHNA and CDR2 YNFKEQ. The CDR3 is CASSQVGGSGAYEQYF. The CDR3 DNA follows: TGTGCCAGCAGCCAAGTTGGCGGGAGTGGGGCCTACGAGCAGTACTTC.

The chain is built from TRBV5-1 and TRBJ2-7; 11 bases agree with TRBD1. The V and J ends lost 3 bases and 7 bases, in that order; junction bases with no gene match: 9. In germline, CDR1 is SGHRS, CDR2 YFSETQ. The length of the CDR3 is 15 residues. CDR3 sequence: CASSYRTGGENEQYF. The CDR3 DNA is TGCGCCAGCAGCTACCGGACAGGGGGCGAGAATGAGCAGTACTTC.

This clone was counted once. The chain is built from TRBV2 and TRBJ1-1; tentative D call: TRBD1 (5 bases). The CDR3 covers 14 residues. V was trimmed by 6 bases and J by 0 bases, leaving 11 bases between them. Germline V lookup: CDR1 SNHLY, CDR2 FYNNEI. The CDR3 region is CASRRQIMNTEAFF. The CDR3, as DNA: TGTGCCAGCAGGAGACAGATTATGAACACTGAAGCTTTCTTT.

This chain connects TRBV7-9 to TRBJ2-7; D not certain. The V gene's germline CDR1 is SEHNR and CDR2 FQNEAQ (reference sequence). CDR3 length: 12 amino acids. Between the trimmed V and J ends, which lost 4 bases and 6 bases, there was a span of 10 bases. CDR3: CASSSWVGEQYF. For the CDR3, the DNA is TGTGCCAGCAGCTCTTGGGTTGGCGAGCAGTACTTC. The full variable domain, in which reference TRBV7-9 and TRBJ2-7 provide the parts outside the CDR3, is DTGVSQNPRHKITKRGQNVTFRCDPISEHNRLYWYRQTLGQGPEFLTYFQNEAQLEKSRLLSDRFSAERPKGSFSTLEIQRTEQGDSAMYLCASSSWVGEQYFGPGTRLTVT.

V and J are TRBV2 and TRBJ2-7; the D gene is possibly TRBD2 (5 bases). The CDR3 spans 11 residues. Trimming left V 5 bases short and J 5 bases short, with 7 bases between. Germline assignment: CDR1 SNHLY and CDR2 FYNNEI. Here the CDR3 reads CASSWRDEQYF. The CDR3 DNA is TGTGCCAGCAGTTGGCGGGACGAGCAGTACTTC. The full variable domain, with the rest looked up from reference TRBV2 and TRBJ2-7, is EPEVTQTPSHQVTQMGQEVILRCVPISNHLYFYWYRQILGQKVEFLVSFYNNEISEKSEIFDDQFSVERPDGSNFTLKIRSTKLEDSAMYFCASSWRDEQYFGPGTRLTVT.

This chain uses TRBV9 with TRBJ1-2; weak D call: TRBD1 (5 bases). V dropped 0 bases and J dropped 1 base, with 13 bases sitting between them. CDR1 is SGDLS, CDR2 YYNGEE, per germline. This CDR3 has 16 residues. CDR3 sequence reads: CASSVARTGRNYGYTF. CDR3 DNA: TGTGCCAGCAGCGTAGCAAGAACAGGACGTAACTATGGCTACACCTTC.

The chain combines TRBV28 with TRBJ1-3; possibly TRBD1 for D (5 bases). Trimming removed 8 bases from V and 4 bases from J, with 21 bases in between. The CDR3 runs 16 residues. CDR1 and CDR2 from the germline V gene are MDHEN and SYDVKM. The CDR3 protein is CASANEGAPGGNTIYF. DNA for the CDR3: TGTGCCAGCGCGAATGAAGGGGCACCAGGAGGAAACACCATATATTTT.